This TCR beta chain was profiled in a study of glioma-infiltrating T cells after dendritic cell vaccination. The overall study: Three intradermal dendritic cell vaccine injections were given every two weeks.

Time point defined: after dendritic cell vaccination, including at tumor progression/relapse. Only patients with spare fresh-frozen tumor and over two years of follow-up were included. None of the glioblastoma patients had an isocitrate dehydrogenase mutation. This table comes from immunoSEQ multiplex PCR, and its TCRdb copy is limited to in-frame clones, with some not included. The table includes 75,000 to 95,000 clones, about 81% detected once. Trimming took 3 bases from V and 5 from J, leaving 11 bases between them. The CDR3 has 14 amino acids. CDR1 and CDR2 (germline): KGHSH, LQKENI. The sequence derives from a human donor with glioblastoma. The material was blood, obtained after dendritic cell vaccination. The rearrangement uses TRBV18 and TRBJ1-5; possible D gene TRBD1, 5 bases. The CDR3 sequence is CASSPGHLDQPQHF. CDR3 sequence (DNA): TGTGCCAGCTCACCGGGGCACCTCGATCAGCCCCAGCATTTT.